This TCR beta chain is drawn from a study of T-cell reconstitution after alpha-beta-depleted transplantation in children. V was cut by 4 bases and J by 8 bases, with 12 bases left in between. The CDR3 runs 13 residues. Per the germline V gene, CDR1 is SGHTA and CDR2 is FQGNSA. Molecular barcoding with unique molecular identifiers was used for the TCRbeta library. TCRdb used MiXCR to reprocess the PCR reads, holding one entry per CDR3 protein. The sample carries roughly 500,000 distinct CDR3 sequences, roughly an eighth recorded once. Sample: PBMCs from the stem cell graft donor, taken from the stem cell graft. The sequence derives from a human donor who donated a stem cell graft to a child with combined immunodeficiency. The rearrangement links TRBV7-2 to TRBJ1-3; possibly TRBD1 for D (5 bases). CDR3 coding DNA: TGTGCCAGCAGCTGGGACGGACTAGACACCATATATTTT. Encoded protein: CASSWDGLDTIYF.